The 14 T cell receptor beta chains in this list originate from one sample, sequenced in a study of early T cells in non-severe SARS-CoV-2 infection. TCRdb recomputed calls from the 5' RACE reads with MiXCR, one row per CDR3 protein. The table has some 80,000 distinct CDR3 sequences, approximately 12% seen once. Sequenced: whole blood. The receptors stem from an adult who was a healthcare worker with PCR-confirmed SARS-CoV-2 infection or an uninfected control (not recorded which).

This chain links TRBV20-1 with TRBJ2-1; D not certain. The CDR3 runs 13 residues. V was pared by 1 base and J by 1 base, with 5 bases between. Per the germline V gene, CDR1 is DFQATT and CDR2 is SNEGSKA (reference sequence). Written as DNA, the CDR3 is TGCAGTGCTAGAGTCGGTTCCTACAATGAGCAGTTCTTC. Its protein product is CSARVGSYNEQFF.

In this sample, this clonotype turned up many times. J is TRBJ2-1 and V is TRBV7-9; 8 bases line up with TRBD2. V shed 6 bases, J shed 6 bases, and the junction held 10 bases outside the gene matches. CDR3 size: 15 residues. Germline CDR1 and CDR2: SEHNR and FQNEAQ (reference sequence). DNA for the CDR3: TGTGCCAGCAGGGGCGGGGGGACCAGCGGCAATGAGCAGTTCTTC. The encoded protein is CASRGGGTSGNEQFF.

This chain joins TRBV6-6 and TRBJ2-3; D gene unclear. The CDR3 is 11 residues long. The V end lost 5 bases, the J end lost 5 bases, and 5 bases lay between the germline ends. The V gene's germline CDR1 is MNHNY and CDR2 SVGAGI (reference sequence). This CDR3 is CASSEKDTQYF. As DNA, the CDR3 is TGTGCCAGCAGTGAGAAAGATACGCAGTATTTT.

The V call is TRBV29-1, the J call TRBJ2-7; 10 positions agree with TRBD1. Per germline, CDR1 SQVTM and CDR2 ANQGSEA. The CDR3 sequence is 13 residues long. Trimming cost V 6 bases and J 6 bases; bases outside gene matches: 8. The CDR3 DNA sequence: TGCAGCGTGGATTGGACAGGGGGTGGCGAGCAGTACTTC. It encodes CSVDWTGGGEQYF.

This chain joins TRBV7-2 and TRBJ1-5; 7 nucleotides line up with TRBD1. CDR1 is SGHTA and CDR2 is FQGNSA in the germline V gene. This CDR3 comprises 13 residues. V dropped 5 bases and J dropped 6; count of bases not matched to a gene: 4. Here the CDR3 DNA reads TGTGCCAGCAGCCCCCAGGGGGGTCAGCCCCAGCATTTT. The encoded protein is CASSPQGGQPQHF.

The sample holds a few counts of this clonotype. This chain links TRBV11-2 with TRBJ2-1, with D unresolved. CDR3 length equals 13 residues. The V gene's germline CDR1 is SGHAT and CDR2 FQNNGV. Trimming left V 1 base short and J 2 bases short, with 3 bases between. CDR3 nucleotides: TGTGCCAGCAGCTTAGGCACCTACAATGAGCAGTTCTTC. Translating gives CASSLGTYNEQFF.

This clonotype appeared a few times. V gene TRBV7-6 combines with J gene TRBJ2-7; tentatively, D is TRBD2 (5 bases). Trimming took off 5 bases at V and 0 bases at J, with 14 bases between the two ends. CDR1 and CDR2 (germline): SGHVS, FNYEAQ. This CDR3 comprises 15 residues. CDR3 sequence reads: CASSPGGGSSYEQYF. CDR3 nucleotide sequence: TGTGCCAGCAGCCCAGGAGGCGGCAGCTCCTACGAGCAGTACTTC. The complete variable domain, with remaining parts taken from reference TRBV7-6 and TRBJ2-7, reads GAGVSQSPRYKVTKRGQDVALRCDPISGHVSLYWYRQALGQGPEFLTYFNYEAQQDKSGLPNDRFSAERPEGSISTLTIQRTEQRDSAMYRCASSPGGGSSYEQYFGPGTRLTVT.

This sequence joins TRBV3-1 and TRBJ2-3, with TRBD1 matching over 10 bases. The junction had 14 bases not matched to a gene; V was cut back by 4 bases and J by 7 bases. From germline, CDR1 is LGHDT and CDR2 YNNKEL (reference sequence). The CDR3 totals 17 residues. The CDR3 sequence is CASSRQPPGQGPYTQYF. The DNA of the CDR3 is TGTGCCAGCAGCCGACAGCCACCGGGACAGGGGCCATATACGCAGTATTTT.

This clonotype was counted many times. This chain connects TRBV5-4 to TRBJ2-2, with 8 bases lining up with TRBD2. This CDR3 has 15 amino acids. Germline-derived CDR1 and CDR2 are SGHNT and YYREEE (reference sequence). V was pared by 2 bases and J by 4 bases, with 4 bases of the junction left unmatched. The CDR3 nucleotides read TGTGCCAGCAGCTTACGAGCGGGAGTCACCGGGGAGCTGTTTTTT. It codes for CASSLRAGVTGELFF.

This clonotype was observed a handful of times. The J gene is TRBJ1-2, the V gene TRBV5-1; possibly TRBD1 for D (5 bases). The CDR3 has 12 amino acids. Germline V gene sequence: CDR1 SGHRS, CDR2 YFSETQ. The V end lost 0 bases, the J end lost 8 bases, and 8 bases lay between the germline ends. CDR3 in amino acids: CASSLVGDGYTF. The CDR3 DNA sequence: TGCGCCAGCAGCTTGGTAGGGGACGGCTACACCTTC. Full variable domain (outside the CDR3, taken from reference TRBV5-1 and TRBJ1-2): KAGVTQTPRYLIKTRGQQVTLSCSPISGHRSVSWYQQTPGQGLQFLFEYFSETQRNKGNFPGRFSGRQFSNSRSEMNVSTLELGDSALYLCASSLVGDGYTFGSGTRLTVV.

This clonotype came up many times. The chain recombines TRBV7-2 with TRBJ2-7, with 14 bases that match TRBD2. After removal of 4 bases from V and 12 bases from J, the junction contained 8 bases not matched to a gene. The CDR3 contains 14 residues. Germline CDR1 and CDR2: SGHTA and FQGNSA. The CDR3 DNA sequence: TGTGCCAGCAGCTCGACCCAGACTAGCGGGAGGGGGTACTTC. Translating it yields CASSSTQTSGRGYF.

Only one count was recorded for this clonotype. The chain uses TRBV20-1 and TRBJ1-2; 8 positions match TRBD1. The V gene's germline CDR1 is DFQATT and CDR2 SNEGSKA (reference sequence). This CDR3 has 12 amino acids. J lost 4 bases, V lost 5 bases, and 3 bases had no gene match. In DNA form, the CDR3 reads TGCAGTGCTGGGGACAGGAGCTATGGCTACACCTTC. This codes for CSAGDRSYGYTF.

This chain connects TRBV27 to TRBJ2-7; 11 bases map to TRBD1. V was pared by 5 bases and J by 6 bases, with 6 bases of the junction left unmatched. The CDR3 is 14 residues long. Looked up from germline, CDR1 is MNHEY and CDR2 is SMNVEV (reference sequence). CDR3 DNA sequence: TGTGCCAGCAGTCAGCGGACAGGGGGCGGCGAGCAGTACTTC. Protein: CASSQRTGGGEQYF.

The J gene is TRBJ2-2, the V gene TRBV7-6; 11 bases agree with TRBD1. This CDR3 is built from 16 residues. Germline V gives CDR1 SGHVS, CDR2 FNYEAQ. J lost 6 bases, V lost 5 bases, and 8 bases had no gene match. The CDR3 DNA follows: TGTGCCAGCAGCAGGAGAGGGACAGGGGGATCCGGGGAGCTGTTTTTT. Its translation is CASSRRGTGGSGELFF.